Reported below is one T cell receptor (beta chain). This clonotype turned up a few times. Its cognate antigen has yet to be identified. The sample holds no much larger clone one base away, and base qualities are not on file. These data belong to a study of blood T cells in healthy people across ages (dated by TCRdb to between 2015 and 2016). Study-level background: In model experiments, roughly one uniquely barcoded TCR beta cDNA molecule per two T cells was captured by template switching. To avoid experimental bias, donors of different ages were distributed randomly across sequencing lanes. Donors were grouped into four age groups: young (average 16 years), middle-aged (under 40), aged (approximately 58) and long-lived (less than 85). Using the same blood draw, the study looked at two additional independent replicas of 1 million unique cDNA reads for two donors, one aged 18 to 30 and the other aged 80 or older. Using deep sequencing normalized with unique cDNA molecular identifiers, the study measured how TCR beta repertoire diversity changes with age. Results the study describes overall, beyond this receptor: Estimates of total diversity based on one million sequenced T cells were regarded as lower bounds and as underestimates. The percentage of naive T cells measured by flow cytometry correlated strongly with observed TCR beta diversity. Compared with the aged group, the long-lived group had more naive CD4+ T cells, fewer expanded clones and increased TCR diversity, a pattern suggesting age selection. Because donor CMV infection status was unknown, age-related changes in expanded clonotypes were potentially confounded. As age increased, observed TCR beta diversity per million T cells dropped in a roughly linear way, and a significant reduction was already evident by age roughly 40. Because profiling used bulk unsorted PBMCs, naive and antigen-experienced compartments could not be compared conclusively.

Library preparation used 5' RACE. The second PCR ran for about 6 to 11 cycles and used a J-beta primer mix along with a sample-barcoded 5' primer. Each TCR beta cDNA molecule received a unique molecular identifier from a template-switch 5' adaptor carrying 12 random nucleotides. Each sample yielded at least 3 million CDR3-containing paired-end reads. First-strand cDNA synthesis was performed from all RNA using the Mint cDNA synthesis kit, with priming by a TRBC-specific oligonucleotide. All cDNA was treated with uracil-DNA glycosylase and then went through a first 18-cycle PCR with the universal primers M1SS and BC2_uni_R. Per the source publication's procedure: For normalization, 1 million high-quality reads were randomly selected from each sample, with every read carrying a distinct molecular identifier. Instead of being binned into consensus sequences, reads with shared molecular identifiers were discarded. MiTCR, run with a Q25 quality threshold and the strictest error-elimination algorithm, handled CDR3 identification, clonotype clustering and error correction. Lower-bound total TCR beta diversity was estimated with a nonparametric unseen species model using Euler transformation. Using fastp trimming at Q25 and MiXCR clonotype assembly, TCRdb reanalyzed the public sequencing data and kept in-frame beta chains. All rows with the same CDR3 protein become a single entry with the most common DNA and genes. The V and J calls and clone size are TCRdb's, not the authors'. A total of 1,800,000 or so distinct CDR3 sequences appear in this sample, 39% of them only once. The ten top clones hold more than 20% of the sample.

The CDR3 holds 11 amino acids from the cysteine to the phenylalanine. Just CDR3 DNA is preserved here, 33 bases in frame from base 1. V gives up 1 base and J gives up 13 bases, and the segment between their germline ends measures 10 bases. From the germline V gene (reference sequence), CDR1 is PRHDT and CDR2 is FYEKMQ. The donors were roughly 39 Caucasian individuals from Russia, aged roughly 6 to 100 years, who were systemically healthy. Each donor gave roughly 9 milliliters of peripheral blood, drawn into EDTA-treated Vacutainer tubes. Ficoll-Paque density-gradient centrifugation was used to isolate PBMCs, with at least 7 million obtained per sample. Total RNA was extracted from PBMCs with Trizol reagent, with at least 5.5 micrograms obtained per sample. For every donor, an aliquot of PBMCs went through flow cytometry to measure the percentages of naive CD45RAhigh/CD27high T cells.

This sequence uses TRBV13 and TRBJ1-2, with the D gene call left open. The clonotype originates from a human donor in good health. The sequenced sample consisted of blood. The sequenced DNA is TGTGCCAGCAGCTTAGCGGACCAGACCACCTTC. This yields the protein CASSLADQTTF.